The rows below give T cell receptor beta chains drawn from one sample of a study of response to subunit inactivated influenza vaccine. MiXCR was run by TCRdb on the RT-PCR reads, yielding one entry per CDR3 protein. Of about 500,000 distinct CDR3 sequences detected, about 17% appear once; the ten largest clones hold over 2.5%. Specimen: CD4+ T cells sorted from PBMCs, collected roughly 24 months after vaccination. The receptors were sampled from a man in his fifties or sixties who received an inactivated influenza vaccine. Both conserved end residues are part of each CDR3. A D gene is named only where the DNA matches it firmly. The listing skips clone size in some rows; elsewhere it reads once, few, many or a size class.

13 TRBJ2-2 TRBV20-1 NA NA TGCAGTGCTAGCGGGTTGAACACCGGGGAGCTGTTTTTT CSASGLNTGELFF
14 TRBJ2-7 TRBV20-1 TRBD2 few TGCAGTGCTAGAGATCGGCGGGAGACTGGCGAGCAGTACTTC CSARDRRETGEQYF
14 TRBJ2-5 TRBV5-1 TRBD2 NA TGCGCCAGCAGCTTCGGGGGGACTGGGGAGACCCAGTACTTC CASSFGGTGETQYF
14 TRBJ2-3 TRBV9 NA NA TGTGCCAGCAGCGCCCTATCTAGCACAGATACGCAGTATTTT CASSALSSTDTQYF
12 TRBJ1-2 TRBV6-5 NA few TGTGCCAGCGGCACGGGGGTTTATGGCTACACCTTC CASGTGVYGYTF
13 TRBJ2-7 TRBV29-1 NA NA TGCAGCGTTGAATGTCAGGACAACTACGAGCAGTACTTC CSVECQDNYEQYF
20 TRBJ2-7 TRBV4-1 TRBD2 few TGCGCCAGCAGCCATTACGAAGGGACTAGCGGGGGGGTAGTCTCCTACGAGCAGTACTTC CASSHYEGTSGGVVSYEQYF
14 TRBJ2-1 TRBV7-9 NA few TGTGCCAGCAGCTTGACAGCCGGGCCCCTGGAGCAGTTCTTC CASSLTAGPLEQFF
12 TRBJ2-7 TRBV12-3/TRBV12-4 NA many TGTGCCAGCAAGGAAGGGCCTAACGAGCAGTACTTC CASKEGPNEQYF
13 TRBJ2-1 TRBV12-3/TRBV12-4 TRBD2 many TGTGCCAGCAGTTTGGCGGGAGGTAATGAGCAGTTCTTC CASSLAGGNEQFF
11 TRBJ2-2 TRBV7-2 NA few TGTGCCAGCAGCTTAGGGTTGGAGCTGTTTTTT CASSLGLELFF
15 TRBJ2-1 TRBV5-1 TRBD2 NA TGCGCCAGCAGCTTGGTGGCGGGGGAGGTCAATGAGCAGTTCTTC CASSLVAGEVNEQFF
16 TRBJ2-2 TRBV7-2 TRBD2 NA TGTGCCAGCAGCTTATGGTTAGCGGGGAACACCGGGGAGCTGTTTTTT CASSLWLAGNTGELFF
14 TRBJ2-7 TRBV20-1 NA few TGCAGTGCTAGAGATCTGGTCAGGGCCTACGAGCAGTACTTC CSARDLVRAYEQYF
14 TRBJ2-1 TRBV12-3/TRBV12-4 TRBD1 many TGTGCCAGCAGTCTTCCACAGGGGGCTAATGAGCAGTTCTTC CASSLPQGANEQFF
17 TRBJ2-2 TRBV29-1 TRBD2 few TGCAGCGCCCTGGGAAGTCGGCTAGCGGGGGGGCTGGGGGAGCTGTTTTTT CSALGSRLAGGLGELFF
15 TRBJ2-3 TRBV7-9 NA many TGTGCCAGCAGCTTAGCGGGGGGGACAATCCATACGCAGTATTTT CASSLAGGTIHTQYF
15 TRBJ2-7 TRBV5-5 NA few TGTGCCAGCAGCTTCTCCACCGCGGGGTTCTACGAGCAGTACTTC CASSFSTAGFYEQYF
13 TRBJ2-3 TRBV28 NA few TGTGCCAGCAGTTTGACAGCGTCAGATACGCAGTATTTT CASSLTASDTQYF
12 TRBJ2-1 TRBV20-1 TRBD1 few TGCAGTGCTAGACTAACAGGGGATGAGCAGTTCTTC CSARLTGDEQFF
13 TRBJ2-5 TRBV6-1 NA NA TGTGCTAGCAACCAGGGGCCGCAAGAGACCCAGTACTTC CASNQGPQETQYF
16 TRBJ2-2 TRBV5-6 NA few TGTGCCAGCAGTTCCAGTAGACTGGGAAACACCGGGGAGCTGTTTTTT CASSSSRLGNTGELFF
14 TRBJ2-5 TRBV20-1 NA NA TGCAGTGCTAGAAGTCAACAGCGCCAAGAGACCCAGTACTTC CSARSQQRQETQYF
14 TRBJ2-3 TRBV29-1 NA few TGCAGCGTTGAGGGTTCTTGGAGGCCAGATACGCAGTATTTT CSVEGSWRPDTQYF
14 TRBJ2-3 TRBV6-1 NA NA TGTGCCAGCAGTACGCCCGCATACCCAGATACGCAGTATTTT CASSTPAYPDTQYF
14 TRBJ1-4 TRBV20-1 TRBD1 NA TGCAGTGCTGGGCAGACAGGGGTTAGCGAAAAACTGTTTTTT CSAGQTGVSEKLFF